This is a list of T cell receptor beta chains from one sample in a study of cytomegalovirus exposure and HLA in healthy donors. Only in-frame clones appear in the TCRdb table, and some are missing; sequencing was by immunoSEQ multiplex PCR. Found here are over 200,000 clones, more than 70% of them singletons; the top ten hold 1% to 1.5%. Sample: PBMCs. These receptor sequences come from a human donor in good health. CDR3s include the opening cysteine and the closing phenylalanine or tryptophan. A D gene is named only where the DNA matches it firmly. The size of a clone is reported for some rows only, either as once, few or many, or as a class for expanded clones.

v_gene: TRBV19
d_gene: .
abundance: .
j_gene: TRBJ2-5
CDR3nt: TGTGCCAGTAGGAGGACGGGACAACTACAAGAGACCCAGTACTTC
CDR3aa: CASRRTGQLQETQYF

v_gene: TRBV5-1
d_gene: .
abundance: .
j_gene: TRBJ2-2
CDR3nt: TGCGCCAGCACGTCAGGGGTCACCGGGGAGCTGTTTTTT
CDR3aa: CASTSGVTGELFF

v_gene: TRBV28
d_gene: TRBD1
abundance: .
j_gene: TRBJ2-2
CDR3nt: TGTGCCAGCACTCTAGGGTGGGGACAGGGGGATCGGGGAAACACCGGGGAGCTGTTTTTT
CDR3aa: CASTLGWGQGDRGNTGELFF

v_gene: TRBV7-8
d_gene: .
abundance: once
j_gene: TRBJ2-7
CDR3nt: TGTGCCAGCAGCAAGGCCCTAGAGGACGAGCAGTACTTC
CDR3aa: CASSKALEDEQYF

v_gene: TRBV6-5
d_gene: TRBD1
abundance: once
j_gene: TRBJ2-3
CDR3nt: TGTGCCAGCAGTCGGGACAGGGCAGATACGCAGTATTTT
CDR3aa: CASSRDRADTQYF

v_gene: TRBV10-2
d_gene: TRBD1
abundance: .
j_gene: TRBJ1-5
CDR3nt: TGCGCCAGCAGAGGGACAGGGGGCGTCAATCAGCCCCAGCATTTT
CDR3aa: CASRGTGGVNQPQHF

v_gene: TRBV27
d_gene: .
abundance: once
j_gene: TRBJ1-6
CDR3nt: TGTGCCAGCAGTTTATCGGAGGGGTTAAATTCACCCCTCCACTTT
CDR3aa: CASSLSEGLNSPLHF

v_gene: TRBV4-1
d_gene: .
abundance: .
j_gene: TRBJ1-1
CDR3nt: TGCGCCAGCAGCCAAGATTGGGGGGTCACCTTGAACACTGAAGCTTTCTTT
CDR3aa: CASSQDWGVTLNTEAFF

v_gene: TRBV4-3
d_gene: TRBD1
abundance: .
j_gene: TRBJ2-7
CDR3nt: TGCGCCAGCAGCCCTCACCGGACAGGATCCTACGAGCAGTACTTC
CDR3aa: CASSPHRTGSYEQYF

v_gene: TRBV15
d_gene: .
abundance: once
j_gene: TRBJ1-5
CDR3nt: TGTGCCACCAGCAGAGTTGGGGAGGGGATTCAGCCCCAGCATTTT
CDR3aa: CATSRVGEGIQPQHF

v_gene: TRBV7-9
d_gene: .
abundance: once
j_gene: TRBJ2-7
CDR3nt: TGTGCCAGCAGCTTTCAGGGTTACGAGCAGTACTTC
CDR3aa: CASSFQGYEQYF

v_gene: TRBV5-1
d_gene: TRBD1
abundance: .
j_gene: TRBJ2-7
CDR3nt: TGCGCCAGCAGCTGGGGACAGGGTAGCTCCTACGAGCAGTACTTC
CDR3aa: CASSWGQGSSYEQYF

v_gene: TRBV10-2
d_gene: .
abundance: few
j_gene: TRBJ1-5
CDR3nt: TGCGCCAGCAACGAGGGGGTGGCAAGTCAGCCCCAGCATTTT
CDR3aa: CASNEGVASQPQHF

v_gene: TRBV19
d_gene: .
abundance: .
j_gene: TRBJ1-4
CDR3nt: TGTGCCAGTAGTTTCAAGGGGTTTGCTAATGAAAAACTGTTTTTT
CDR3aa: CASSFKGFANEKLFF

v_gene: TRBV18
d_gene: .
abundance: .
j_gene: TRBJ1-5
CDR3nt: TGTGCCAGCTCACCCCAGGGCACCAATCAGCCCCAGCATTTT
CDR3aa: CASSPQGTNQPQHF

v_gene: TRBV19
d_gene: TRBD1
abundance: .
j_gene: TRBJ1-1
CDR3nt: TGTGCCAGCTCCGGGACAGTGGGGGCTGAAGCTTTCTTT
CDR3aa: CASSGTVGAEAFF

v_gene: TRBV7-9
d_gene: .
abundance: once
j_gene: TRBJ2-7
CDR3nt: TGTGCCAGCAGCTTACCGGTAACCGGCTACGAGCAGTACTTC
CDR3aa: CASSLPVTGYEQYF

v_gene: TRBV6-6
d_gene: TRBD2
abundance: .
j_gene: TRBJ2-7
CDR3nt: TGTGCCAGCAGTCTCCGGGGGGGCGAGCAGTACTTC
CDR3aa: CASSLRGGEQYF

v_gene: TRBV19
d_gene: .
abundance: .
j_gene: TRBJ1-2
CDR3nt: TGTGCCAGTAGTAGCCAGCGGGGGCCCGGCTATGGCTACACCTTC
CDR3aa: CASSSQRGPGYGYTF

v_gene: TRBV19
d_gene: .
abundance: few
j_gene: TRBJ1-3
CDR3nt: TGTGCCAGTAGTATCGGTCCCTCATCTGGAAACACCATATATTTT
CDR3aa: CASSIGPSSGNTIYF

v_gene: TRBV7-8
d_gene: TRBD1
abundance: .
j_gene: TRBJ2-5
CDR3nt: TGTGCCAGCAGCTTCTTTGGACAGGTCCGGGAGACCCAGTACTTC
CDR3aa: CASSFFGQVRETQYF

v_gene: TRBV19
d_gene: .
abundance: few
j_gene: TRBJ1-4
CDR3nt: TGTGCCAGTAGTATAGCCCAGGGGACTAATGAAAAACTGTTTTTT
CDR3aa: CASSIAQGTNEKLFF

v_gene: TRBV11-2
d_gene: .
abundance: .
j_gene: TRBJ2-1
CDR3nt: TGTGCCAGCAGCACCTCCCTGCGGGCCTACAATGAGCAGTTCTTC
CDR3aa: CASSTSLRAYNEQFF

v_gene: TRBV4-1
d_gene: .
abundance: .
j_gene: TRBJ1-3
CDR3nt: TGCGCCAGCAGCCAGGGACACCGAACCACTGGAAACACCATATATTTT
CDR3aa: CASSQGHRTTGNTIYF

v_gene: TRBV7-9
d_gene: TRBD1
abundance: .
j_gene: TRBJ1-1
CDR3nt: TGTGCCAGCAGCCTCTCGGCCGGGACAGGGGTTACTGAAGCTTTCTTT
CDR3aa: CASSLSAGTGVTEAFF

v_gene: TRBV5-8
d_gene: TRBD2
abundance: .
j_gene: TRBJ2-3
CDR3nt: TGTGCCAGCAGCTTGCCGCGGTCTAGCGGAGCTAGCACAGATACGCAGTATTTT
CDR3aa: CASSLPRSSGASTDTQYF

v_gene: TRBV2
d_gene: TRBD2
abundance: .
j_gene: TRBJ2-1
CDR3nt: TGTGCCAGCAGAGGGACTAGTAGCTCCTACAATGAGCAGTTCTTC
CDR3aa: CASRGTSSSYNEQFF

v_gene: TRBV13
d_gene: TRBD2
abundance: .
j_gene: TRBJ2-4
CDR3nt: TGTGCCAGCAGCTTATTCGGGACTAGTTTAAACATTCAGTACTTC
CDR3aa: CASSLFGTSLNIQYF

v_gene: TRBV6-1
d_gene: .
abundance: few
j_gene: TRBJ1-5
CDR3nt: TGTGCCAGCAGTGACCTGAAGGGGACAACGAGGCCCCAGCATTTT
CDR3aa: CASSDLKGTTRPQHF

v_gene: TRBV28
d_gene: TRBD1
abundance: .
j_gene: TRBJ2-1
CDR3nt: TGTGCCAGCAGTGCCCGGGACAGATCCTACAATGAGCAGTTCTTC
CDR3aa: CASSARDRSYNEQFF

v_gene: TRBV5-1
d_gene: TRBD2
abundance: .
j_gene: TRBJ2-2
CDR3nt: TGCGCCAGCAGCGGCGGGACTATTAGCACCGGGGAGCTGTTTTTT
CDR3aa: CASSGGTISTGELFF

v_gene: TRBV11-3
d_gene: .
abundance: .
j_gene: TRBJ2-2
CDR3nt: TGTGCCAGCAGCTTAGACAGGTACACCGGGGAGCTGTTTTTT
CDR3aa: CASSLDRYTGELFF

v_gene: TRBV27
d_gene: .
abundance: .
j_gene: TRBJ2-7
CDR3nt: TGTGCCAGCAGTTTATCGTCTTTCAGGCAGGGAATTTACGAGCAGTACTTC
CDR3aa: CASSLSSFRQGIYEQYF

v_gene: TRBV7-8
d_gene: TRBD2
abundance: .
j_gene: TRBJ2-1
CDR3nt: TGTGCCAGCAGCTTACACCCGGCTAGCGGGAGATCGAATGAGCAGTTCTTC
CDR3aa: CASSLHPASGRSNEQFF

v_gene: TRBV28
d_gene: TRBD1
abundance: few
j_gene: TRBJ2-7
CDR3nt: TGTGCCAGCAGTTTCCTGCTCCCCTTACAGGGGGCCCACGAGCAGTACTTC
CDR3aa: CASSFLLPLQGAHEQYF

v_gene: TRBV10-2
d_gene: TRBD2
abundance: few
j_gene: TRBJ2-1
CDR3nt: TGCGCCAGCAGTTCAAGAGGACTAGCGGGGCCCTACAATGAGCAGTTCTTC
CDR3aa: CASSSRGLAGPYNEQFF

v_gene: TRBV13
d_gene: .
abundance: .
j_gene: TRBJ2-1
CDR3nt: TGTGCCAGCAGCTTAGGGAGGAATACCTACAATGAGCAGTTCTTC
CDR3aa: CASSLGRNTYNEQFF

v_gene: TRBV30
d_gene: TRBD2
abundance: .
j_gene: TRBJ2-3
CDR3nt: TGTGCCTGGAGTCCCGCGCCCCCGATAGCGGCGGGAGTTAGAGATACGCAGTATTTT
CDR3aa: CAWSPAPPIAAGVRDTQYF

v_gene: TRBV4-2
d_gene: .
abundance: .
j_gene: TRBJ2-5
CDR3nt: TGTGCCAGCAGTCCGACGGGTAGCGGCTCCCAAGAGACCCAGTACTTC
CDR3aa: CASSPTGSGSQETQYF

v_gene: TRBV27
d_gene: .
abundance: .
j_gene: TRBJ2-1
CDR3nt: TGTGCCAGCAGTCCCAAGCGGAAGAGCCACTACAATGAGCAGTTCTTC
CDR3aa: CASSPKRKSHYNEQFF

v_gene: TRBV15
d_gene: .
abundance: .
j_gene: TRBJ1-5
CDR3nt: TGTGCCACCAGCAGAGGTGAGGCGGCCCGGCACAATCAGCCCCAGCATTTT
CDR3aa: CATSRGEAARHNQPQHF

v_gene: TRBV2
d_gene: TRBD1
abundance: once
j_gene: TRBJ2-1
CDR3nt: TGTGCCAGCAGGAAGGACAGGGGTCTCAGGAATGAGCAGTTCTTC
CDR3aa: CASRKDRGLRNEQFF

v_gene: TRBV7-9
d_gene: .
abundance: .
j_gene: TRBJ2-1
CDR3nt: TGTGCCAGCAGCCCGTCGGGGAACTCCTACAATGAGCAGTTCTTC
CDR3aa: CASSPSGNSYNEQFF

v_gene: TRBV15
d_gene: TRBD1
abundance: once
j_gene: TRBJ1-2
CDR3nt: TGTGCCACCAGCAAGCCGGGACAGGGTCTGAACTATGGCTACACCTTC
CDR3aa: CATSKPGQGLNYGYTF

v_gene: TRBV5-1
d_gene: TRBD2
abundance: .
j_gene: TRBJ2-3
CDR3nt: TGCGCCAGCAGCTTGGGCCCGGGGGGGTCTAGCACAGATACGCAGTATTTT
CDR3aa: CASSLGPGGSSTDTQYF

v_gene: TRBV10-3
d_gene: TRBD2
abundance: .
j_gene: TRBJ2-1
CDR3nt: TGTGCCATCAGTGAGGAACTAGCGGGAGGTGTAAATGAGCAGTTCTTC
CDR3aa: CAISEELAGGVNEQFF

v_gene: TRBV7-9
d_gene: .
abundance: .
j_gene: TRBJ2-7
CDR3nt: TGTGCCAGCAGCGCAGGGGAGGGCGAGCAGTACTTC
CDR3aa: CASSAGEGEQYF

v_gene: TRBV9
d_gene: TRBD2
abundance: many
j_gene: TRBJ2-6
CDR3nt: TGTGCCAGCAGCGTAGGTTTCGGCGGCGGGAGTGGTTCTGGGGCCAACGTCCTGACTTTC
CDR3aa: CASSVGFGGGSGSGANVLTF

v_gene: TRBV5-1
d_gene: TRBD1
abundance: few
j_gene: TRBJ1-4
CDR3nt: TGCGCCAGCAGCTTGACGGACAGGAGGAATGAAAAACTGTTTTTT
CDR3aa: CASSLTDRRNEKLFF

v_gene: TRBV2
d_gene: TRBD1
abundance: .
j_gene: TRBJ1-1
CDR3nt: TGTACCAGCGTAGACAGGGTGAACACTGAAGCTTTCTTT
CDR3aa: CTSVDRVNTEAFF

v_gene: TRBV15
d_gene: .
abundance: .
j_gene: TRBJ2-7
CDR3nt: TGTGCCACCAGCATTTTAGCCACCTACGAGCAGTACTTC
CDR3aa: CATSILATYEQYF